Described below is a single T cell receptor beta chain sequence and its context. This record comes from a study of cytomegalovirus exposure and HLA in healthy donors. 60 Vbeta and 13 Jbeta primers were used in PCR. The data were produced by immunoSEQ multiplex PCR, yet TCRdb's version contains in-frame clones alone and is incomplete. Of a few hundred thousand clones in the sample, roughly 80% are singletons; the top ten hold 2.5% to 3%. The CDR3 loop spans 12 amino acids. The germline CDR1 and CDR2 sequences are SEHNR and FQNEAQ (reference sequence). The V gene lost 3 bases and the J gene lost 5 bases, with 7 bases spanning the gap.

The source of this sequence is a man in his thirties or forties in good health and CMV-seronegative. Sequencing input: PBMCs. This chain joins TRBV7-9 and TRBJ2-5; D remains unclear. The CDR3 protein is CASSFVGETQYF. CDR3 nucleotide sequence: TGTGCCAGCAGCTTTGTCGGGGAGACCCAGTACTTC.